This T cell receptor beta chain appears in the sequencing data of a study of shared clonotypes between healthy human individuals. The V and J ends lost 5 bases and 3 bases respectively, with 11 bases between them. Germline V gene data show CDR1 as SGHNT and CDR2 as YENEEA. This CDR3 region has 13 residues. As defined, naive CD8 cells were CD45RO-negative and positively selected for CCR7, with terminally differentiated effector memory CD45RA+ cells excluded. Measured with immunoSEQ multiplex PCR; TCRdb has only the in-frame clones, and not every one. Among hundreds of thousands of clones listed, about 95% were seen once.

The sequencing sample was made of naive CD8+ T cells sorted from blood. The clonotype comes from a woman aged 30 to 39 in good health. This rearrangement joins TRBV11-3 to TRBJ2-7; weak D call: TRBD1 (6 bases). This CDR3 is CASSPADSYEQYF. The CDR3 region has the DNA TGTGCCAGCAGCCCCGCGGACAGCTACGAGCAGTACTTC.